This T cell receptor (beta chain) came from a study of low-dose radiotherapy and immunotherapy resistance in tumors (dated by TCRdb to between 2021 and 2024). For context, the study as a whole: Patients in Cohort 1 were given 0.5 Gy per fraction every 2 weeks, and the prescribed total PTV dose was 6.5 Gy. In Cohort 2, 1 Gy per fraction was delivered every two weeks, for a total of 13 Gy over 26 weeks. Nivolumab was administered intravenously as a 240 mg flat dose every two weeks, and ipilimumab was administered intravenously at 1 mg/kg every six weeks. Cyclophosphamide 200 mg/m2 was given intravenously every two weeks, one day before each radiation and immunotherapy administration. Starting on cycle 1 day 1, patients took 300 mg of aspirin by mouth once a day for four cycles. Trial participants were not randomized into treatment groups. The translational analysis covered eight patients: three from the first dose cohort and the first five from the second dose cohort.

As to this clonotype: This receptor's antigen is unknown. Base qualities are not at hand, and no much larger clone is one base apart.

The sample's time point label is to be understood as: before trial treatment. The donors took part in RACIN, a single-arm, phase I, dose-escalation trial that combined nivolumab, ipilimumab, aspirin, low-dose cyclophosphamide and low-dose radiotherapy. Eligible patients had advanced, TIL-negative solid tumors. Based on the germline V gene, the CDR1 and CDR2 sequences are SGHRS and YFSETQ. The CDR3 numbers 15 residues from cysteine through phenylalanine. Just the 45-base CDR3 DNA is kept, in frame starting at base 1. The germline V and J ends show losses of 4 bases and 4 bases respectively, and no gene match explains 10 bases of the junction. Sequencing was carried out with an Illumina HiSeq 2500. To make first-strand cDNA, Superscript III was used along with a set of TRAV- and TRBV-specific primers so that both the TCRalpha and TCRbeta chains were covered. An approximately 20-cycle PCR with Phusion amplified the TCRs, pairing a constant-region primer with the adapter that was attached to the V primers. Amplification of the isolated mRNA was done with the MessageAmp II aRNA Amplification Kit, which involved an approximately 16-hour in vitro transcription at 37 degrees C. The Dynabeads mRNA DIRECT Purification Kit was used to isolate mRNA for TCR sequencing. A second approximately 24-cycle Phusion PCR added indexed Illumina adapters, and products were purified with AMPure XP beads. Per the authors' processing: Using custom Perl scripts, TCR sequences that encoded the same protein were pooled, out-of-frame sequences were dropped, and the abundance of each clonotype was calculated. Any TCR sequence supported by only a single read was excluded from analysis. Repertoire metrics included Shannon entropy, Gini index, clonality, richness, and frequency of TCRs shared between repertoires. In-frame beta chains were kept once TCRdb had trimmed the public reads at Q25 with fastp and called clones with MiXCR. Each CDR3 protein appears once, grouped with its most common genes and DNA. TCRdb's processing, not the authors', yielded these V and J calls. The sample table shows tens of thousands of distinct CDR3 sequences, and about a third are seen once. The top ten constitute roughly 4% of the sample.

The rearrangement joined TRBV5-1 to TRBJ1-1, with TRBD1 matching 7 junction bases. The sample in question was PBMCs, obtained before treatment. This clonotype was sampled from a male donor with gallbladder cancer. The nucleotide sequence is TGCGCCAGCAGCCGTTCAGGGGGAGTAGGCACTGAAGCTTTCTTT. The resulting protein is CASSRSGGVGTEAFF.